Listed here are 15 T cell receptor beta chains from one sample, sequenced in a study of cytomegalovirus exposure and HLA in healthy donors. Primers for the PCR totalled 60 Vbeta and 13 Jbeta. The table came from immunoSEQ multiplex PCR; TCRdb's copy has only in-frame clones and leaves some out. This table has 30,000 to 35,000 clones, approximately 80% appearing once. Sequencing was carried out using PBMCs. These receptor sequences come from a male donor in good health and CMV-seronegative.

The chain has TRBV10-3 and TRBJ1-2; D remains ambiguous. The germline V gene has CDR1 ENHRY and CDR2 SYGVKD. V was shortened by 7 bases and J by 1 base, with 7 bases between the two germline ends. There are 12 residues in the CDR3. Here the CDR3 DNA reads TGTGCCATCACAGAATTTAACTATGGCTACACCTTC. It codes for CAITEFNYGYTF.

The chain carries TRBV6-5 and TRBJ1-2; 9 bases agree with TRBD1. CDR1 is MNHEY and CDR2 is SVGAGI in the germline V gene. The length of the CDR3 is 15 residues. Trimming took 0 bases from V and 2 from J; bases not matched to a gene: 1. Here the CDR3 DNA reads TGTGCCAGCAGTTACTCGACAGGGGGGAACTATGGCTACACCTTC. Amino acid sequence: CASSYSTGGNYGYTF.

Here the CDR3 reads CASSIGGGTEAFF. For the CDR3, the DNA is TGTGCCAGTAGTATCGGGGGGGGAACTGAAGCTTTCTTT. The chain carries TRBV19 and TRBJ1-1; D possibly corresponds to TRBD1 (5 bases). Between the trimmed V and J ends, which lost 3 bases and 5 bases, there was a span of 10 bases. This CDR3 comprises 13 residues. In germline, CDR1 is LNHDA, CDR2 SQIVND (reference sequence).

The gene calls are TRBV27 and TRBJ2-7; the D gene is possibly TRBD1 (5 bases). CDR1 and CDR2 from the germline V gene are MNHEY and SMNVEV (reference sequence). V was pared by 1 base and J by 4 bases, with 8 bases between. The CDR3 runs 13 residues. The CDR3 protein is CASSLFQGYEQYF. The CDR3 DNA sequence: TGTGCCAGCAGTTTATTTCAGGGTTACGAGCAGTACTTC.

CDR3 region: CASSFERGSDTQYF. In nucleotides, the CDR3 is TGCGCCAGCAGCTTCGAGCGGGGTTCAGATACGCAGTATTTT. The V gene is TRBV5-1, the J gene TRBJ2-3; 7 bases map to TRBD2. Germline V CDR1 and CDR2: SGHRS, YFSETQ. This CDR3 contains 14 residues. V lost 2 bases and J lost 4; bases outside the gene matches: 4. Together with reference TRBV5-1 and TRBJ2-3, the CDR3 gives the full variable domain: KAGVTQTPRYLIKTRGQQVTLSCSPISGHRSVSWYQQTPGQGLQFLFEYFSETQRNKGNFPGRFSGRQFSNSRSEMNVSTLELGDSALYLCASSFERGSDTQYFGPGTRLTVL.

J is TRBJ2-3 and V is TRBV25-1, with D possibly matching TRBD2 (5 bases). This CDR3 contains 13 residues. Looked up from germline, CDR1 is MGHDK and CDR2 is SYGVNS. V was clipped by 6 bases and J by 2 bases, with 9 bases between them. CDR3 nucleotides: TGTGCCAGCAGGGTGGAGGACACAGATACGCAGTATTTT. The encoded protein is CASRVEDTDTQYF.

The V call is TRBV5-1, the J call TRBJ2-7, with D possibly TRBD1 on 5 matching bases. V was trimmed by 4 bases and J by 5 bases, leaving 13 bases between them. The CDR3 has 13 amino acids. Per the germline V gene, CDR1 is SGHRS and CDR2 is YFSETQ. The CDR3 is CASSGKGHHEQYF. CDR3 nucleotides: TGCGCCAGCAGCGGAAAAGGACACCACGAGCAGTACTTC.

The V call is TRBV7-2, the J call TRBJ2-1, with D maybe TRBD1 (6 bases). V lost 0 bases, J lost 1 base, and 10 bases lay in between. This CDR3 is built from 16 residues. Germline CDR1 and CDR2: SGHTA and FQGNSA. CDR3 DNA sequence: TGTGCCAGCAGCTTAGCCACAGGGATTTCCTACAATGAGCAGTTCTTC. Its translation is CASSLATGISYNEQFF.

The chain has TRBV6-1 and TRBJ1-1; no definite D call. Trimming cost V 1 base and J 0 bases, with 12 bases left between them. The germline gives CDR1 MNHNS, CDR2 SASEGT. This CDR3 has 16 amino acids. The CDR3 spells CASSEDDFWVNTEAFF. The CDR3 coding sequence is TGTGCCAGCAGTGAAGATGACTTTTGGGTGAACACTGAAGCTTTCTTT.

The chain combines TRBV7-6 with TRBJ2-5; 8 positions agree with TRBD2. Per the germline V gene, CDR1 is SGHVS and CDR2 is FNYEAQ. The CDR3 contains 14 residues. With V trimmed by 3 bases and J by 7 bases, 7 bases remained unmatched. This CDR3 reads CASSFGTSGGTQYF. CDR3 sequence (DNA): TGTGCCAGCAGCTTTGGGACTAGTGGAGGGACCCAGTACTTC.

This chain links TRBV30 with TRBJ1-1; D is possibly TRBD1 (5 bases). CDR1 and CDR2 (germline): GTSNPN, SVGIG (reference sequence). Trimming removed 2 bases from V and 8 bases from J, with 15 bases in between. The CDR3 consists of 13 residues. The CDR3 here is CAWSRQINQEAFF. In DNA, the CDR3 is TGTGCCTGGAGTAGACAGATCAATCAAGAAGCTTTCTTT.

The V and J genes are TRBV30 and TRBJ1-2, with D hard to call. In germline, CDR1 is GTSNPN, CDR2 SVGIG (reference sequence). This CDR3 region has 13 residues. With 3 bases removed from V and 5 bases from J, the gap between germline ends came to 13 bases. The CDR3 DNA sequence: TGTGCCTGGAGCGAGTCACCTATATATGGCTACACCTTC. It is translated as CAWSESPIYGYTF.

This clone was observed once. The chain links TRBV5-6 to TRBJ2-1; perhaps TRBD2 as D (6 bases). The CDR3 totals 14 residues. The germline gives CDR1 SGHDT, CDR2 YYEEEE. V shed 1 base and J shed 5 bases, with 10 bases lying between them. The CDR3, as DNA: TGTGCCAGCAGCTTGCCTAGCGCCCACAATGAGCAGTTCTTC. Its translation: CASSLPSAHNEQFF.

V gene TRBV2 combines with J gene TRBJ2-7; D remains unclear. Germline lookup yields CDR1 SNHLY and CDR2 FYNNEI. The ends were cut back, 8 bases at V and 2 bases at J, with 19 bases in the middle. The CDR3 is made up of 15 amino acids. CDR3 residues: CASQIKALLAYEQYF. DNA for the CDR3: TGTGCCAGCCAAATCAAAGCCCTCCTTGCCTACGAGCAGTACTTC.

This chain links TRBV29-1 with TRBJ2-1, with 9 bases matching TRBD1. Germline values: CDR1 SQVTM, CDR2 ANQGSEA. The CDR3 has 14 residues. With V trimmed by 2 bases and J by 9 bases, 8 bases remained unmatched. The CDR3 region is CSVEPGQGRREQFF. CDR3 bases: TGCAGCGTTGAACCCGGACAGGGGAGGCGTGAGCAGTTCTTC.